The text below deals with one T cell receptor beta chain. Antigen unknown. The primer mix had 60 Vbeta and 13 Jbeta primers. Clones were sequenced by immunoSEQ multiplex PCR, and TCRdb holds only the in-frame ones, with some missing. The sample contains roughly 48,000 clones, roughly 69% of which appear only once. The germline gives CDR1 GTSNPN, CDR2 SVGIG (reference sequence). The V gene lost 2 bases and the J gene lost 1 base, with 11 bases spanning the gap. The CDR3 totals 14 residues. This specimen comes from a study of cytomegalovirus exposure and HLA in healthy donors. Study-wide findings and caveats: Later, an analysis showed that TCR beta chains associated with HLA were more clonally expanded than others that were equally common. Links to common viral pathogens appeared, in a later analysis, for several of the most significant clusters. A prior analysis recorded that most TCR beta V segments were productive about 90% or about 30% of the time.

The sample taken for sequencing was PBMCs. The sequence was obtained from a woman aged 30 to 39 in good health and CMV-seronegative. The rearrangement uses TRBV30 and TRBJ1-1; possibly TRBD1 for D (5 bases). DNA of the CDR3: TGTGCCTGGAGTAAGGGACTATCGAACACTGAAGCTTTCTTT. Amino acids: CAWSKGLSNTEAFF.